The 27 T cell receptor beta chains below were found in one sample sequenced in a study of blood T cells in healthy people across ages. Combining a sample-barcoded 5' primer with a J-beta primer mix, a second PCR ran for roughly 7 to 12 cycles. TCRdb re-analysed the 5' RACE reads in MiXCR, keeping a single row per CDR3 protein. The table includes some 1.4 million distinct CDR3 sequences, roughly 45% detected once. The sequenced sample consisted of blood. The receptors were gathered from a woman under 30 in good health.

The V call is TRBV12-3 or TRBV12-4, the J call TRBJ2-4, with TRBD2 matching 10 bases. The V gene end was trimmed by 3 bases and the J gene end by 4 bases; junction bases not matched to a gene: 3. The CDR3 is 15 amino acids. CDR3 in DNA: TGTGCCAGCAGTTTTAGCGGGGGGAGGAAAAACATTCAGTACTTC. Its protein is CASSFSGGRKNIQYF.

The genes are TRBV6-5 and TRBJ2-1; D is possibly TRBD2 (6 bases). This CDR3 has 14 residues. Germline V gene lookup returns CDR1 MNHEY and CDR2 SVGAGI. The V end was cut by 5 bases, the J end by 7 bases, with 15 bases between. DNA of the CDR3: TGTGCCAGCAGTCCGGACTATTTCGAGAATGAGCAGTTCTTC. Protein sequence: CASSPDYFENEQFF.

This clonotype was seen a single time. The chain uses TRBV6-6 and TRBJ2-3; tentative D call: TRBD1 (6 bases). Trimming cost V 8 bases and J 0 bases, with 15 bases left between them. Germline assignment: CDR1 MNHNY and CDR2 SVGAGI (reference sequence). The CDR3 spans 15 residues. For the CDR3, the DNA is TGTGCCAGCCACTACGGACAGATTAGCACAGATACGCAGTATTTT. This translates into CASHYGQISTDTQYF.

This clonotype was counted a few times. The J gene is TRBJ2-3, the V gene TRBV28; a weak D match, TRBD1 (6 bases). The V end lost 6 bases, the J end lost 6 bases, and 22 bases lay between the germline ends. This CDR3 has 16 residues. CDR1 is MDHEN and CDR2 is SYDVKM in the germline V gene. CDR3: CASSRSTGFPADTQYF. In DNA form, the CDR3 reads TGTGCCAGCAGCCGATCAACAGGGTTTCCCGCGGATACGCAGTATTTT. The full variable domain, in which reference TRBV28 and TRBJ2-3 provide the parts outside the CDR3, is DVKVTQSSRYLVKRTGEKVFLECVQDMDHENMFWYRQDPGLGLRLIYFSYDVKMKEKGDIPEGYSVSREKKERFSLILESASTNQTSMYLCASSRSTGFPADTQYFGPGTRLTVL.

The V gene is TRBV27, the J gene TRBJ1-1; a weak D match, TRBD1 (5 bases). CDR3 length equals 19 residues. V shed 2 bases and J shed 1 base, with 23 bases lying between them. Germline CDR1 MNHEY, CDR2 SMNVEV (reference sequence). This chain's CDR3 is CASSLVAPGYSRGNTEAFF. For the CDR3, the DNA is TGTGCCAGCAGTTTAGTTGCCCCCGGTTATAGTAGGGGGAACACTGAAGCTTTCTTT.

The V gene is TRBV24-1, the J gene TRBJ2-1, with a tentative D call TRBD2 (6 bases). The germline V gene encodes CDR1 KGHDR and CDR2 SFDVKD. The CDR3 is made up of 14 amino acids. Trimming removed 7 bases from V and 7 bases from J, with 16 bases in between. CDR3 nucleotide sequence: TGTGCCACCAGCATCGTCGGGAGTCAGAATGAGCAGTTCTTC. It encodes CATSIVGSQNEQFF.

A word on this clonotype: This sequence may be a read error, since a much larger clone differs from it by one base. CDR3 residues: CSVESRLLGETQYF. The CDR3 nucleotides are TGCAGCGTTGAATCCCGCCTGCTAGGAGAGACCCAGTACTTC. V is TRBV29-1 and J is TRBJ2-5; D gene uncertain. Trimming stripped 2 bases from V and 4 bases from J, with 14 bases between. The CDR3 is 14 amino acids. CDR1 and CDR2 (germline): SQVTM, ANQGSEA.

About this clonotype itself: One end of the junction varies from germline; a read error may be responsible. V gene TRBV13 combines with J gene TRBJ2-1, with D possibly being TRBD2 (6 bases). Germline V gene sequence: CDR1 PRHDT, CDR2 FYEKMQ (reference sequence). The CDR3 is 16 amino acids. In nucleotides, the CDR3 is TGTGCCCGCAGCTTAGGCTCGGGACTGGGTTACAATGAGCAGTTCTTC. It encodes CARSLGSGLGYNEQFF.

This clonotype has just a few counts. The chain carries TRBV2 and TRBJ2-1; no clear D. CDR1 and CDR2 from the germline V gene are SNHLY and FYNNEI. With 5 bases removed from V and 9 bases from J, the gap between germline ends came to 8 bases. The CDR3 is made up of 11 amino acids. CDR3 amino acids: CASSSPSEQFF. In nucleotides, the CDR3 is TGTGCCAGCAGTAGCCCTAGTGAGCAGTTCTTC.

The chain has TRBV12-3 or TRBV12-4 and TRBJ1-4; 7 bases fit TRBD1. This CDR3 has 17 amino acids. V was clipped by 3 bases and J by 1 base; unmatched bases: 8. The CDR3 loop reads CASSFGGQMGTNEKLFF. For the CDR3, the DNA is TGTGCCAGCAGTTTTGGGGGACAGATGGGAACTAATGAAAAACTGTTTTTT.

This clonotype came up a few times. This chain joins TRBV4-1 and TRBJ1-6, with D possibly being TRBD1 (6 bases). The CDR3 has 16 residues. V was trimmed by 5 bases and J by 7 bases, leaving 18 bases between them. Germline CDR1 and CDR2: MGHRA and YSYEKL. The DNA of the CDR3 is TGCGCCAGCAGCTCCAGACAGGCTGGTGGCAATTCACCCCTCCACTTT. This translates into CASSSRQAGGNSPLHF.

The gene calls are TRBV9 and TRBJ2-3; D is unclear. Trimming took 6 bases from V and 6 from J, leaving 20 bases between them. Germline assignment: CDR1 SGDLS and CDR2 YYNGEE. This CDR3 has 15 residues. The CDR3 loop reads CASIPTPGPRDTQYF. In DNA, the CDR3 is TGTGCCAGCATCCCAACCCCCGGCCCTCGGGATACGCAGTATTTT.

This clonotype was found once. The chain links TRBV15 to TRBJ1-4; TRBD1 aligns across 9 bases. In germline, CDR1 is LNHNV, CDR2 YYDKDF (reference sequence). The CDR3 contains 13 residues. The junction had 11 bases not matched to a gene; V was cut back by 5 bases and J by 16 bases. The CDR3 bases are TGTGCCACCAGCGCCACACCCTTGGACAGGGGGTTTTTT. As protein: CATSATPLDRGFF.

This chain uses TRBV2 with TRBJ2-3, with unresolved D. Deletions cut 2 bases from V and 14 bases from J, with 14 bases between. There are 12 residues in the CDR3. CDR1 and CDR2 (germline): SNHLY, FYNNEI. The CDR3 coding sequence is TGTGCCAGCAGTGAATTCAAGGGATGGGCGTATTTT. Translating gives CASSEFKGWAYF.

The chain combines TRBV12-3 or TRBV12-4 with TRBJ1-1; a weak D match, TRBD1 (5 bases). Between the trimmed V and J ends, which lost 6 bases and 1 base, there was a span of 12 bases. There are 14 residues in the CDR3. The CDR3 nucleotides are TGTGCCAGCAGAGTATCTAGGGGGAACACTGAAGCTTTCTTT. Protein product: CASRVSRGNTEAFF.

This clonotype turned up a few times. The chain joins TRBV9 to TRBJ2-3, with 9 positions matching TRBD1. CDR1 and CDR2 from the germline V gene are SGDLS and YYNGEE. The CDR3 runs 16 residues. V lost 3 bases to trimming and J lost 2 bases; unmatched junction nucleotides: 7. In DNA, the CDR3 is TGTGCCAGCAGCGCAGGGGACAGGGAGGTCACAGATACGCAGTATTTT. Protein: CASSAGDREVTDTQYF.

V usage is TRBV14 and J usage is TRBJ2-1, with 7 bases matching TRBD1. The germline V gene has CDR1 SGHDN and CDR2 FVKESK. V was pared by 6 bases and J by 14 bases, with 7 bases of the junction left unmatched. CDR3 length equals 11 residues. In DNA, the CDR3 is TGTGCCAGCAGTCAGGGGGAACAGGAGTTCTTC. Translating it yields CASSQGEQEFF.

This clonotype has a single count. This chain uses TRBV27 with TRBJ1-1; 7 bases align to TRBD1. This CDR3 comprises 14 residues. After removal of 5 bases from V and 6 bases from J, the junction contained 9 bases not matched to a gene. Germline lookup yields CDR1 MNHEY and CDR2 SMNVEV (reference sequence). CDR3 in amino acids: CASSPKGGGSEAFF. For the CDR3, the DNA is TGTGCCAGCAGTCCCAAAGGAGGGGGCTCTGAAGCTTTCTTT.

The chain recombines TRBV6-1 with TRBJ1-1; D gene unclear. This CDR3 comprises 12 residues. From germline, CDR1 is MNHNS and CDR2 SASEGT. Trimming pared 7 bases from V and 2 bases from J, leaving 8 bases between. CDR3 DNA: TGTGCCAGCAAAGTCGGAAACACTGAAGCTTTCTTT. It is translated as CASKVGNTEAFF.

This clonotype has only a few counts. The chain links TRBV7-2 to TRBJ2-1, with D possibly being TRBD1 (6 bases). Germline CDR1 SGHTA, CDR2 FQGNSA. The CDR3 totals 14 residues. V shed 2 bases and J shed 8 bases, with 13 bases lying between them. The CDR3 bases are TGTGCCAGCAGCTTATTTGGGGGCAGCGATGAGCAGTTCTTC. This codes for CASSLFGGSDEQFF.

The J gene is TRBJ2-7, the V gene TRBV10-3, with TRBD2 as a possible D gene (6 bases). Germline V lookup: CDR1 ENHRY, CDR2 SYGVKD. CDR3 size: 14 residues. V lost 4 bases and J lost 1, with 11 bases in between. This CDR3 is CAISVSGGSYEQYF. For the CDR3, the DNA is TGTGCCATCAGTGTTTCTGGGGGGTCCTACGAGCAGTACTTC.

The chain combines TRBV6-6 with TRBJ2-1, with a possible D match to TRBD1 (7 bases). CDR1 is MNHNY, CDR2 SVGAGI, per germline (reference sequence). The CDR3 is 15 amino acids. Trimming cost V 5 bases and J 4 bases, with 15 bases left between them. CDR3 sequence: CASSPRGQLYNEQFF. DNA of the CDR3: TGTGCCAGCAGTCCGCGGGGACAGCTTTACAATGAGCAGTTCTTC.

CDR3 nucleotide sequence: TGTGCCAGCAGCGACAGATACAAACCCTACGGGCAGTACTTC. This translates into CASSDRYKPYGQYF. The chain employs TRBV7-9 and TRBJ2-5; weak D call: TRBD1 (5 bases). The V end lost 5 bases, the J end lost 11 bases, and 21 bases lay between the germline ends. Looked up from germline, CDR1 is SEHNR and CDR2 is FQNEAQ (reference sequence). The CDR3 has 14 amino acids.

This chain uses TRBV12-3 or TRBV12-4 with TRBJ2-3, with 7 bases that match TRBD2. The ends lost 8 bases at V and 6 bases at J; junction bases unmatched: 14. The length of the CDR3 is 15 residues. The CDR3: CASRTSGVMVDTQYF. CDR3 DNA: TGTGCCAGCCGGACAAGCGGGGTGATGGTTGATACGCAGTATTTT.

Only a few counts were recorded for this clonotype. This chain connects TRBV14 to TRBJ1-2; D remains unclear. This CDR3 is 12 amino acids long. Trimming pared 3 bases from V and 4 bases from J, leaving 6 bases between. The germline V gene encodes CDR1 SGHDN and CDR2 FVKESK. In DNA form, the CDR3 reads TGTGCCAGCAGCCATCTGCCCTATGGCTACACCTTC. The encoded protein is CASSHLPYGYTF.

There are many counts of this clonotype. The genes are TRBV6-2 or TRBV6-3 and TRBJ2-5; D not resolved. This CDR3 is built from 15 residues. V was trimmed by 0 bases and J by 5 bases, leaving 13 bases between them. Per the germline V gene, CDR1 is MNHEY and CDR2 is SVGEGT. CDR3 DNA: TGTGCCAGCAGTTACTCCTTGGCTAGAGAGGAGACCCAGTACTTC. Translation gives CASSYSLAREETQYF.

This clonotype was seen more than once but under ten times. This sequence joins TRBV29-1 and TRBJ2-5; D gene uncertain. V lost 4 bases and J lost 2, with 11 bases in between. CDR3 length: 13 residues. Germline CDR1 SQVTM, CDR2 ANQGSEA. CDR3 bases: TGCAGCGTTGCCCCCCGGCTACAAGAGACCCAGTACTTC. It encodes CSVAPRLQETQYF.